This passage covers 25 T cell receptor beta chains from one sample sequenced in a study of T-cell memory formation after mild COVID-19. From the 5' RACE reads, TCRdb called clonotypes with MiXCR, one entry per CDR3 protein. The sample holds about 180,000 distinct CDR3 sequences, around 15% seen once. Sequencing was done on a sample of PBMCs or a T cell subset sorted from them (not recorded which). These receptors all stem from an adult woman who had mild COVID-19 (a few samples of this study predate the infection). Cell type and time point are not known.

The chain has TRBV5-1 and TRBJ1-2; maybe TRBD1 (5 bases). The length of the CDR3 is 15 residues. Trimming left V 2 bases short and J 0 bases short, with 11 bases between. Germline CDR1 SGHRS, CDR2 YFSETQ. The CDR3 bases are TGCGCCAGCAGCTTAGGGACGCAAACTAACTATGGCTACACCTTC. Amino acids: CASSLGTQTNYGYTF. The entire variable domain, with the rest obtained from reference TRBV5-1 and TRBJ1-2, is as follows: KAGVTQTPRYLIKTRGQQVTLSCSPISGHRSVSWYQQTPGQGLQFLFEYFSETQRNKGNFPGRFSGRQFSNSRSEMNVSTLELGDSALYLCASSLGTQTNYGYTFGSGTRLTVV.

This chain uses TRBV5-1 with TRBJ2-4; D not certain. This CDR3 spans 15 amino acids. In germline, CDR1 is SGHRS, CDR2 YFSETQ. V lost 0 bases and J 0 bases, leaving 7 bases between the germline ends. The CDR3 DNA sequence: TGCGCCAGCAGCTTGGAGGGTCTAGCCAAAAACATTCAGTACTTC. Its translation: CASSLEGLAKNIQYF.

The chain combines TRBV4-1 with TRBJ2-1, with 12 bases lining up with TRBD1. V shed 0 bases, J shed 7 bases, and the junction held 4 bases outside the gene matches. CDR1 MGHRA and CDR2 YSYEKL come from the germline V gene. The CDR3 is 16 residues long. The CDR3 sequence is CASSQDPGQGANEQFF. The CDR3 DNA follows: TGCGCCAGCAGCCAAGATCCGGGACAGGGGGCAAATGAGCAGTTCTTC.

This clonotype showed up just a few times. This sequence joins TRBV7-8 and TRBJ2-4, with TRBD1 matching 7 bases. CDR1 SGHVS and CDR2 FQNEAQ come from the germline V gene. CDR3 size: 15 residues. With 5 bases clipped from V and 2 bases from J, the junction kept 6 bases outside the gene matches. In DNA, the CDR3 is TGTGCCAGCAGCCTCGACAGGGTCCCCAAAAACATTCAGTACTTC. Amino acids: CASSLDRVPKNIQYF.

The sample holds a few counts of this clonotype. The chain uses TRBV5-6 and TRBJ2-5, with 7 bases aligning to TRBD1. Germline CDR1 reads SGHDT; CDR2 reads YYEEEE. Germline trimming cut 6 bases from V and 2 bases from J; bases unmatched to any gene: 7. This CDR3 has 14 residues. In DNA form, the CDR3 reads TGTGCCAGCATCCCGACGGGACAGCAAGAGACCCAGTACTTC. Protein: CASIPTGQQETQYF. Variable domain in full (rest from reference TRBV5-6 and TRBJ2-5): DAGVTQSPTHLIKTRGQQVTLRCSPKSGHDTVSWYQQALGQGPQFIFQYYEEEERQRGNFPDRFSGHQFPNYSSELNVNALLLGDSALYLCASIPTGQQETQYFGPGTRLLVL.

This clonotype has only a few counts. The chain links TRBV30 to TRBJ2-3, with 10 bases that match TRBD2. J gave up 2 bases and V 3 bases, and 8 bases lay outside the gene matches. The CDR3 sequence is 16 residues long. Germline V lookup: CDR1 GTSNPN, CDR2 SVGIG (reference sequence). The CDR3 bases are TGTGCCTGGAGCACACTAGCGGGGCACTTCACAGATACGCAGTATTTT. Translating gives CAWSTLAGHFTDTQYF.

This clonotype was picked up a small number of times. This chain joins TRBV24-1 and TRBJ2-2; D remains ambiguous. The CDR3 loop spans 15 amino acids. The germline CDR1 and CDR2 sequences are KGHDR and SFDVKD. The V and J ends lost 9 bases and 0 bases respectively, with 13 bases between them. CDR3 nucleotides: TGTGCCACCGAAACCACTAATACGAACACCGGGGAGCTGTTTTTT. Amino acid sequence: CATETTNTNTGELFF.

In its sample, this clonotype was seen a few times. V and J are TRBV20-1 and TRBJ1-3; unclear D gene. Trimming shortened V by 1 base and J by 7 bases, and 11 bases separated the two germline ends. The CDR3 is made up of 13 amino acids. CDR1 and CDR2 from the germline V gene are DFQATT and SNEGSKA (reference sequence). CDR3: CSARASLRNTIYF. The CDR3 DNA is TGCAGTGCTAGAGCGTCTCTGCGGAACACCATATATTTT.

Only a few counts were recorded for this clonotype. The junction departs from the called germline gene at one end, perhaps through a read error. V gene TRBV7-9 combines with J gene TRBJ1-2, with a possible D match to TRBD1 (6 bases). Germline-derived CDR1 and CDR2 are SEHNR and FQNEAQ (reference sequence). CDR3 length equals 13 residues. CDR3 in DNA: TGTGCCAGCAGCCTAGCAGGGGAGTTAGGCTACACCTTC. It yields the protein CASSLAGELGYTF.

The chain uses TRBV5-1 and TRBJ2-3; D gene unclear. The length of the CDR3 is 14 residues. Trimming removed 0 bases at V and 3 bases at J, with 8 bases between. CDR1 SGHRS and CDR2 YFSETQ come from the germline V gene. CDR3 coding DNA: TGCGCCAGCAGCTTGGACAAGGCGACAGATACGCAGTATTTT. This translates into CASSLDKATDTQYF.

The chain combines TRBV6-1 with TRBJ2-6; D unclear. V was pared by 6 bases and J by 0 bases, with 6 bases between. Germline assignment: CDR1 MNHNS and CDR2 SASEGT. The CDR3 runs 14 residues. The CDR3 DNA reads as TGTGCCAGCAGGTTTGTCTCTGGGGCCAACGTCCTGACTTTC. Residues: CASRFVSGANVLTF.

A few counts support this clonotype. The rearrangement joins TRBV5-1 to TRBJ2-7, with D perhaps matching TRBD1 (6 bases). CDR1 is SGHRS and CDR2 is YFSETQ in the germline V gene. V lost 4 bases and J lost 4, with 9 bases in between. The CDR3 extends over 12 amino acids. The CDR3 loop reads CASSAGQYEQYF. In DNA form, the CDR3 reads TGCGCCAGCAGCGCCGGACAGTACGAGCAGTACTTC.

The chain combines TRBV18 with TRBJ1-2; unclear D gene. Trimming shortened V by 2 bases and J by 7 bases, and 8 bases separated the two germline ends. CDR3 length equals 12 residues. Germline CDR1 is KGHSH and CDR2 is LQKENI. CDR3 amino acids: CASSPLSSGYTF. CDR3 DNA sequence: TGTGCCAGCTCACCATTATCGAGTGGCTACACCTTC.

This chain joins TRBV6-5 and TRBJ2-1, with 8 positions matching TRBD2. The germline gives CDR1 MNHEY, CDR2 SVGAGI. The length of the CDR3 is 12 residues. Losses at the gene ends were 8 bases for V and 10 bases for J; bases not matched to a gene: 7. The CDR3, as DNA: TGTGCCAGCCGGGGGGGGGGAAGCGAGCAGTTCTTC. It yields the protein CASRGGGSEQFF.

This clonotype was picked up a small number of times. The chain couples TRBV12-3 or TRBV12-4 to TRBJ2-1, with TRBD2 identical over 7 bases. The CDR3 contains 15 residues. V was pared by 1 base and J by 2 bases, with 2 bases of the junction left unmatched. The CDR3 region is CASSLVRGTYNEQFF. For the CDR3, the DNA is TGTGCCAGCAGTTTAGTGCGGGGGACCTACAATGAGCAGTTCTTC.

The chain carries TRBV7-9 and TRBJ1-5; D ambiguous. Germline values: CDR1 SEHNR, CDR2 FQNEAQ (reference sequence). This CDR3 spans 16 amino acids. The V gene lost 3 bases and the J gene lost 0 bases, with 12 bases spanning the gap. In DNA form, the CDR3 reads TGTGCCAGCAGCTTGGGTCGGGAGGGTAGCAATCAGCCCCAGCATTTT. Its translation: CASSLGREGSNQPQHF.

The chain couples TRBV6-5 to TRBJ2-7; TRBD1 aligns across 8 bases. Germline V gives CDR1 MNHEY, CDR2 SVGAGI. Germline trimming cut 0 bases from V and 8 bases from J; bases unmatched to any gene: 12. This CDR3 spans 16 amino acids. In DNA form, the CDR3 reads TGTGCCAGCAGTTACTCCCGGACAGGGCTGGCTGTGAAGCAGTACTTC. Its protein is CASSYSRTGLAVKQYF.

As regards this clonotype: At one boundary the junction diverges from the germline segment, which might be a read error. This chain uses TRBV3-1 with TRBJ1-6; weak D call: TRBD1 (5 bases). The CDR3 is made up of 14 amino acids. From germline, CDR1 is LGHDT and CDR2 YNNKEL (reference sequence). The CDR3 DNA follows: TGTGTCAGCAGGGACGGAGTGGATAATTCACCCCTCCACTTT. Translation: CVSRDGVDNSPLHF.

The chain employs TRBV20-1 and TRBJ2-7; perhaps TRBD2 as D (6 bases). Germline lookup yields CDR1 DFQATT and CDR2 SNEGSKA (reference sequence). This CDR3 has 13 amino acids. The ends were cut back, 6 bases at V and 2 bases at J, with 14 bases in the middle. The CDR3 coding sequence is TGCAGTGCCGGTAGCGGTCCAACCTACGAGCAGTACTTC. It is translated as CSAGSGPTYEQYF.

Only a few counts were recorded for this clonotype. The chain is built from TRBV12-3 or TRBV12-4 and TRBJ1-2; D is uncertain. V was shortened by 7 bases and J by 13 bases, with 19 bases between the two germline ends. The CDR3 runs 12 residues. The CDR3 DNA follows: TGTGCCAGCACCCTGTACGGCGGGCCTTGCACCTTC. It translates to CASTLYGGPCTF.

This clonotype was observed a few times. This chain links TRBV6-5 with TRBJ2-3, with TRBD2 matching over 9 bases. The CDR3 consists of 15 residues. V dropped 5 bases and J dropped 6; count of bases not matched to a gene: 9. CDR1 and CDR2 from the germline V gene are MNHEY and SVGAGI. The CDR3 sequence: CASSPAGLASDTQYF. The CDR3 bases are TGTGCCAGCAGTCCGGCGGGACTAGCATCCGATACGCAGTATTTT.

The chain recombines TRBV27 with TRBJ1-2; a weak D match, TRBD1 (6 bases). Between the trimmed V and J ends, which lost 3 bases and 8 bases, there was a span of 16 bases. CDR1 and CDR2 (germline): MNHEY, SMNVEV (reference sequence). CDR3 size: 14 residues. The CDR3 bases are TGTGCCAGCAGTTTTCTGACAGGTGTGGGAGGCTACACCTTC. Its translation is CASSFLTGVGGYTF.

This clonotype was observed a few times. The J gene is TRBJ2-7, the V gene TRBV12-3 or TRBV12-4, with TRBD1 matching 12 bases. With V trimmed by 8 bases and J by 7 bases, 12 bases remained unmatched. The CDR3 is 15 amino acids. The CDR3 sequence: CASRHSGTGGREQYF. In DNA form, the CDR3 reads TGTGCCAGCCGACACTCTGGGACAGGGGGCAGGGAGCAGTACTTC.

The V and J genes are TRBV5-1 and TRBJ2-2; D is unclear. V was shortened by 0 bases and J by 4 bases, with 10 bases between the two germline ends. CDR1 SGHRS and CDR2 YFSETQ come from the germline V gene. The CDR3 consists of 15 residues. The DNA of the CDR3 is TGCGCCAGCAGCTTGGATGGGTCGGGCACCGGGGAGCTGTTTTTT. Protein product: CASSLDGSGTGELFF.

This clonotype was detected once. The V gene is TRBV20-1, the J gene TRBJ2-2; TRBD1 might be the D (5 bases). V was clipped by 5 bases and J by 2 bases, with 12 bases between them. CDR1 and CDR2 (germline): DFQATT, SNEGSKA (reference sequence). CDR3 length equals 14 residues. CDR3 sequence (DNA): TGCAGTGCTCCGGACACGTCAAACACCGGGGAGCTGTTTTTT. Protein product: CSAPDTSNTGELFF.